This TCR beta chain was obtained from a study of Graves' ophthalmopathy and Graves' hyperthyroidism. Amplification from RNA transcripts yielded the TCR beta CDR3 regions. First-round RT-PCR with HTBI primers preceded a second-round multiplex PCR. TCRdb reprocessed the multiplex PCR reads with MiXCR, giving one entry per CDR3 protein. The sample includes about 600,000 distinct CDR3 sequences, about two fifths of them seen just once. Study-wide findings and caveats: The model reached 70.59% sensitivity and around 74% specificity for predicting ophthalmopathy progression.

Details on this clonotype: Its antigen is not known.

From germline, CDR1 is KGHDR and CDR2 SFDVKD. This CDR3 region has 14 residues. Sequencing was carried out using peripheral blood or thyroid tissue (not recorded which). The rearrangement uses TRBV24-1 and TRBJ1-5, with D possibly TRBD1 on 6 matching bases. This receptor was taken from an adult man with Graves' hyperthyroidism. The CDR3 DNA reads TGTACCCCCAGGGGAGACTCTTTCAATCAGCCCCAGCATTTT. It specifies CTPRGDSFNQPQHF.